This entry lists 29 T cell receptor beta chains sequenced from one sample in a study of T cell repertoires in cytomegalovirus infection. MiXCR, applied by TCRdb to the reads, yields one record per CDR3 protein. The sample has approximately 500,000 distinct CDR3 sequences, about 15% seen once. The sequencing input was CD8+ T cells from PBMCs. All receptors come from a human donor in good health (CMV status not recorded). Some clones in this sample may be carry-over from other donors' samples.

A remark on this clonotype: A single base separates this from a much larger clone, so it may be a read error. The gene calls are TRBV27 and TRBJ1-4, with D hard to call. Germline CDR1 reads MNHEY; CDR2 reads SMNVEV (reference sequence). Trimming stripped 5 bases from V and 1 base from J, with 26 bases between. The CDR3 loop spans 20 amino acids. CDR3 residues: CASSLHREPRAAKTNEKLFF. CDR3 coding DNA: TGTGCCAGCAGTCTCCACCGGGAACCCCGGGCGGCCAAAACTAATGAAAAACTGTTTTTT.

The CDR3: CASSLESGLSYEQYF. The CDR3 DNA is TGTGCCAGCAGCTTGGAGTCAGGGCTTTCCTACGAGCAGTACTTC. The chain couples TRBV5-4 to TRBJ2-7, with TRBD1 as a possible D gene (5 bases). Germline lookup yields CDR1 SGHNT and CDR2 YYREEE (reference sequence). V was clipped by 0 bases and J by 1 base, with 11 bases between them. The CDR3 has 15 residues.

This clonotype was seen ten or more times. V usage is TRBV12-3 or TRBV12-4 and J usage is TRBJ2-5; D is uncertain. The CDR3 has 12 residues. The V end was cut by 4 bases, the J end by 3 bases, with 6 bases between. The CDR3 loop reads CASSSPKETQYF. Here the CDR3 DNA reads TGTGCCAGCAGTTCCCCCAAAGAGACCCAGTACTTC.

The CDR3 region is CASSWTGGGPYNEQFF. CDR3 in DNA: TGTGCCAGCAGCTGGACAGGGGGCGGCCCCTACAATGAGCAGTTCTTC. V and J are TRBV7-4 and TRBJ2-1; TRBD1 aligns across 11 bases. Germline V gives CDR1 SGHVT, CDR2 SQSDAQ. This CDR3 is 16 amino acids long. Losses at the gene ends were 4 bases for V and 2 bases for J; bases not matched to a gene: 4. Together with reference TRBV7-4 and TRBJ2-1, the CDR3 gives the full variable domain: GAGVSQSPRYKVAKRGRDVALRCDSISGHVTLYWYRQTLGQGSEVLTYSQSDAQRDKSGRPSGRFSAERPERSVSTLKIQRTEQGDSAVYLCASSWTGGGPYNEQFFGPGTRLTVL.

This clonotype was seen many times. The chain couples TRBV19 to TRBJ2-1; 11 bases align to TRBD2. The V and J ends lost 1 base and 8 bases, in that order; junction bases with no gene match: 7. This CDR3 is 16 amino acids long. Germline V lookup: CDR1 LNHDA, CDR2 SQIVND (reference sequence). Here the CDR3 DNA reads TGTGCCAGTAGTATAGGTAGCGGGGGGGCAAATGATGAGCAGTTCTTC. Protein sequence: CASSIGSGGANDEQFF.

The chain has TRBV9 and TRBJ1-3; D is perhaps TRBD1 (6 bases). The germline CDR1 and CDR2 sequences are SGDLS and YYNGEE. The CDR3 extends over 15 amino acids. The V end lost 3 bases, the J end lost 8 bases, and 18 bases lay between the germline ends. The CDR3 nucleotides read TGTGCCAGCAGCGCAGGTCAAGGACCAGGGGACACCATATATTTT. Translation gives CASSAGQGPGDTIYF. Full variable domain (remainder filled in from reference TRBV9 and TRBJ1-3): DSGVTQTPKHLITATGQRVTLRCSPRSGDLSVYWYQQSLDQGLQFLIQYYNGEERAKGNILERFSAQQFPDLHSELNLSSLELGDSALYFCASSAGQGPGDTIYFGEGSWLTVV.

This clonotype appeared a few times. The rearrangement uses TRBV11-2 and TRBJ1-1; TRBD1 matches 7 bases. The ends lost 4 bases at V and 1 base at J; junction bases unmatched: 6. Germline V lookup: CDR1 SGHAT, CDR2 FQNNGV. The CDR3 length is 15 residues. CDR3 bases: TGTGCCAGCAGCTCCTGGGACAGCCCGAACACTGAAGCTTTCTTT. It encodes CASSSWDSPNTEAFF.

At least ten counts were recorded for this clonotype. This chain connects TRBV7-9 to TRBJ2-2, with 13 bases fitting TRBD2. The CDR3 runs to 17 residues. Unmatched junction bases numbered 3, after V lost 5 bases and J lost 0 bases. Germline assignment: CDR1 SEHNR and CDR2 FQNEAQ (reference sequence). DNA for the CDR3: TGTGCCAGCAGCAAGACTAGCGGGAGGCCGAACACCGGGGAGCTGTTTTTT. This gives the protein CASSKTSGRPNTGELFF.

The chain carries TRBV15 and TRBJ2-7; no definite D call. The V and J ends lost 5 bases and 3 bases respectively, with 11 bases between them. Per the germline V gene, CDR1 is LNHNV and CDR2 is YYDKDF (reference sequence). This CDR3 contains 13 residues. The CDR3 spells CATSDVTNYEQYF. The CDR3 DNA reads as TGTGCCACCAGCGACGTTACTAACTACGAGCAGTACTTC.

This clonotype was recorded many times. The J gene is TRBJ2-2, the V gene TRBV7-9; possibly TRBD1 or TRBD2 for D (5 bases each). The ends were cut back, 7 bases at V and 6 bases at J, with 18 bases in the middle. CDR3 length: 15 amino acids. CDR1 and CDR2 (germline): SEHNR, FQNEAQ (reference sequence). CDR3 nucleotide sequence: TGTGCCAGCACCCCGACCGGGACCCAGGCCGGGGAGCTGTTTTTT. This encodes CASTPTGTQAGELFF.

This chain connects TRBV19 to TRBJ2-1, with 11 bases matching TRBD2. The germline gives CDR1 LNHDA, CDR2 SQIVND (reference sequence). This CDR3 region has 13 residues. The junction had 6 bases not matched to a gene; V was cut back by 9 bases and J by 8 bases. The CDR3 region is CASTSGGIDEQFF. Here the CDR3 DNA reads TGTGCCAGCACTAGCGGGGGTATAGATGAGCAGTTCTTC.

This clonotype has only a few counts. The DNA of the CDR3 is TGTGCCAGCAGCTTAGGGGGCGACACTAACTATGGCTACACCTTC. Protein product: CASSLGGDTNYGYTF. The chain couples TRBV7-9 to TRBJ1-2, with D tentatively TRBD1 (5 bases). Trimming took 1 base from V and 0 from J, leaving 9 bases between them. The germline gives CDR1 SEHNR, CDR2 FQNEAQ (reference sequence). This CDR3 is 15 amino acids long.

V and J are TRBV15 and TRBJ1-5; no clear D. Trimming stripped 1 base from V and 1 base from J, with 8 bases between. The V gene's germline CDR1 is LNHNV and CDR2 YYDKDF (reference sequence). The CDR3 totals 15 residues. The CDR3, as DNA: TGTGCCACCAGCAGAGTGGCTGGGAGCAATCAGCCCCAGCATTTT. This encodes CATSRVAGSNQPQHF.

Many counts were recorded for this clonotype. The chain links TRBV7-9 to TRBJ2-2, with 13 bases lining up with TRBD2. Germline V lookup: CDR1 SEHNR, CDR2 FQNEAQ (reference sequence). There are 17 residues in the CDR3. With V trimmed by 5 bases and J by 1 base, 4 bases remained unmatched. The CDR3 DNA reads as TGTGCCAGCAGCCTGGGACTAGCGGGGAGGAACACCGGGGAGCTGTTTTTT. It encodes CASSLGLAGRNTGELFF.

As for this clonotype: This may be a read error: a much more frequent sequence differs by one nucleotide. The V and J genes are TRBV27 and TRBJ2-5; TRBD2 matches at 8 bases. CDR1 is MNHEY and CDR2 is SMNVEV in the germline V gene (reference sequence). V lost 2 bases, J lost 4 bases, and 12 bases stayed unmatched. CDR3 length: 17 residues. CDR3 sequence (DNA): TGTGCCAGCAGTTTAATTAGGGCTAGCGGGCTACGAGAGACCCAGTACTTC. Translated, it gives CASSLIRASGLRETQYF.

Of note for this clonotype: This could be a read error, since a much larger clone is one nucleotide away. This CDR3 is CASGPNSDEQFF. The CDR3 nucleotides are TGTGCTAGCGGTCCAAATTCCGATGAGCAGTTCTTC. The chain carries TRBV7-6 and TRBJ2-1; TRBD2 is a possible D gene (6 bases). From germline, CDR1 is SGHVS and CDR2 FNYEAQ. The CDR3 has 12 residues.

This chain joins TRBV7-9 and TRBJ2-7; D may be TRBD2 (5 bases). V gave up 0 bases and J gave up 5 bases, with 8 bases separating them. Germline V gene lookup returns CDR1 SEHNR and CDR2 FQNEAQ (reference sequence). The CDR3 is 13 residues long. The CDR3 DNA is TGTGCCAGCAGCTTAGCGGGAGAGCACGAGCAGTACTTC. It specifies CASSLAGEHEQYF. The full variable domain, completed using reference TRBV7-9 and TRBJ2-7, is DTGVSQNPRHKITKRGQNVTFRCDPISEHNRLYWYRQTLGQGPEFLTYFQNEAQLEKSRLLSDRFSAERPKGSFSTLEIQRTEQGDSAMYLCASSLAGEHEQYFGPGTRLTVT.

This chain uses TRBV7-9 with TRBJ2-4, with TRBD1 matching over 9 bases. J was trimmed by 4 bases and V by 8 bases; bases with no gene match: 0. Germline V gene data show CDR1 as SEHNR and CDR2 as FQNEAQ (reference sequence). The CDR3 covers 12 residues. The chain's CDR3 is CASGTGKNIQYF. In nucleotides, the CDR3 is TGTGCCAGCGGGACAGGGAAAAACATTCAGTACTTC.

This clonotype has more than one count but fewer than ten. CDR3 DNA: TGTGCCAGCAGCTCCTCACCGGGACAGGCGGTTCGGAGTGGCTACACCTTC. Translated: CASSSSPGQAVRSGYTF. The chain joins TRBV5-4 to TRBJ1-2, with 8 bases identical to TRBD1. This CDR3 is built from 17 residues. From germline, CDR1 is SGHNT and CDR2 YYREEE (reference sequence). With V trimmed by 3 bases and J by 7 bases, 17 bases remained unmatched.

This clonotype was counted between two and nine times. The chain combines TRBV20-1 with TRBJ1-2; 10 positions match TRBD1. The V gene end was trimmed by 5 bases and the J gene end by 0 bases; junction bases not matched to a gene: 15. Germline loops: CDR1 DFQATT, CDR2 SNEGSKA (reference sequence). CDR3 size: 18 residues. CDR3 loop: CSAFLPGTGETANYGYTF. The CDR3 nucleotides read TGCAGTGCTTTTCTTCCAGGGACAGGGGAAACGGCTAACTATGGCTACACCTTC.

This clonotype was seen many times. This chain links TRBV7-9 with TRBJ2-1, with D uncertain. The germline V gene has CDR1 SEHNR and CDR2 FQNEAQ (reference sequence). V lost 5 bases and J lost 5, with 16 bases in between. This CDR3 contains 15 residues. CDR3 DNA: TGTGCCAGCAGCGTGGGGTCGGGCCCCCACAATGAGCAGTTCTTC. Translating gives CASSVGSGPHNEQFF.

This clonotype has more than one count but fewer than ten. The chain recombines TRBV6-1 with TRBJ2-7; weak D call: TRBD1 (5 bases). Germline values: CDR1 MNHNS, CDR2 SASEGT. The CDR3 is 15 amino acids. V dropped 6 bases and J dropped 3 bases, with 18 bases sitting between them. CDR3 nucleotide sequence: TGTGCCAGCAGCGAGTATACAGGTGGTCGCTACGAGCAGTACTTC. Encoded protein: CASSEYTGGRYEQYF.

In the case of this clonotype: One end of the junction fails to match germline, which may point to a read error. This chain connects TRBV6-2 or TRBV6-3 to TRBJ2-1; 11 bases line up with TRBD2. The CDR3 consists of 15 residues. Germline values: CDR1 MNHEY, CDR2 SVGEGT. CDR3 nucleotide sequence: TGTGCCAGCATCCCGACTAGCGGGGACTACAATGATCAGTTCTTC. Translating gives CASIPTSGDYNDQFF.

The V and J genes are TRBV24-1 and TRBJ2-1, with D perhaps given as TRBD1 or TRBD2 (5 bases each). Trimming pared 3 bases from V and 5 bases from J, leaving 10 bases between. The length of the CDR3 is 14 residues. From germline, CDR1 is KGHDR and CDR2 SFDVKD. The CDR3 coding sequence is TGTGCCACCAGTGATCCTGAGGGGAACAATGAGCAGTTCTTC. This translates into CATSDPEGNNEQFF.

This chain uses TRBV10-2 with TRBJ1-6, with TRBD1 as a possible D gene (6 bases). Trimming stripped 10 bases from V and 6 bases from J, with 16 bases between. There are 14 residues in the CDR3. CDR1 is WSHSY and CDR2 is SAAADI in the germline V gene. The CDR3 protein is CATRGWFGNSPLHF. CDR3 sequence (DNA): TGCGCCACCAGGGGATGGTTCGGTAATTCACCCCTCCACTTT.

This clonotype was picked up many times. The chain uses TRBV12-3 or TRBV12-4 and TRBJ2-3; TRBD2 matches 11 bases. The CDR3 covers 16 residues. The J segment lost 6 bases and the V segment lost 3 bases, leaving 8 bases of the junction unmatched. This chain's CDR3 is CASSFLSGGARDTQYF. CDR3 DNA sequence: TGTGCCAGCAGTTTCCTTAGCGGGGGGGCCAGGGATACGCAGTATTTT.

This chain links TRBV15 with TRBJ2-7; D may be TRBD1 or TRBD2 (6 bases each). Looked up from germline, CDR1 is LNHNV and CDR2 is YYDKDF (reference sequence). Deletions cut 0 bases from V and 6 bases from J, with 15 bases between. The CDR3 runs to 15 residues. The CDR3 protein is CATSRDGGGRREQYF. The CDR3, as DNA: TGTGCCACCAGCAGAGATGGAGGGGGACGTCGCGAGCAGTACTTC.

This clonotype was seen just once. The chain links TRBV7-2 to TRBJ2-3; perhaps TRBD2 as D (5 bases). Germline V CDR1 and CDR2: SGHTA, FQGNSA. Trimming stripped 9 bases from V and 2 bases from J, with 18 bases between. The CDR3 sequence is 15 residues long. The CDR3 DNA reads TGTGCCAGAAGCCTCGAGGTCGGACTCACAGATACGCAGTATTTT. It specifies CARSLEVGLTDTQYF.

This rearrangement joins TRBV27 to TRBJ1-1, with D unresolved. Trimming stripped 10 bases from V and 1 base from J, with 13 bases between. Germline V lookup: CDR1 MNHEY, CDR2 SMNVEV (reference sequence). The CDR3 is made up of 13 amino acids. The CDR3 here is CATRMTGNTEAFF. CDR3 sequence (DNA): TGTGCCACCAGAATGACGGGGAACACTGAAGCTTTCTTT.